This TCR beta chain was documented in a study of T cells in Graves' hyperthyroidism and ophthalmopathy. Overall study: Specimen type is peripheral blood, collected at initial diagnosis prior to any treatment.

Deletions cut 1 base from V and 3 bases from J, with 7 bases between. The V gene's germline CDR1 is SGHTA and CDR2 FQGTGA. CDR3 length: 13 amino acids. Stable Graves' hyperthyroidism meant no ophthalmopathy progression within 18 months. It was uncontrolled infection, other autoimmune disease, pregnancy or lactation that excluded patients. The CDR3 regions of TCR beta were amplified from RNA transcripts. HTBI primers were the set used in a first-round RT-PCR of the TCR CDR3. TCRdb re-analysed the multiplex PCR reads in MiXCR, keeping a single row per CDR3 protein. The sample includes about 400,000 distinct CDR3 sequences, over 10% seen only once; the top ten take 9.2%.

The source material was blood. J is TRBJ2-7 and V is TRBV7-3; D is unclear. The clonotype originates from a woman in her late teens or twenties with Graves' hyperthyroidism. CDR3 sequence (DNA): TGTGCCAGCAGCTTAAGCCAAAACTACGAGCAGTACTTC. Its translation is CASSLSQNYEQYF. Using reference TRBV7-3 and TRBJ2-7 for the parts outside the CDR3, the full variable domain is GAGVSQTPSNKVTEKGKYVELRCDPISGHTALYWYRQSLGQGPEFLIYFQGTGAADDSGLPNDRFFAVRPEGSVSTLKIQRTERGDSAVYLCASSLSQNYEQYFGPGTRLTVT.